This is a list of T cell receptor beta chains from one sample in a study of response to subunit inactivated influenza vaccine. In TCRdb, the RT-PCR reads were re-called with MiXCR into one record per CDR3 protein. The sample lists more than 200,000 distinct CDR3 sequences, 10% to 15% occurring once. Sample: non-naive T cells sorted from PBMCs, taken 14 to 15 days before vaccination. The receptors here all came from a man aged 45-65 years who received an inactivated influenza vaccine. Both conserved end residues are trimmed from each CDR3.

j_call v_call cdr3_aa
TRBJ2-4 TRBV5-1 ASRALGPQKNIQY
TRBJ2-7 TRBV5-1 ASSFTGESNEQY
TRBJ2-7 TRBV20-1 SASSGAGHEQY
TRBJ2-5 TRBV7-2 ASSLRSGTMGETQY
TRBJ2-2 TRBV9 ASSVAPSPDTGELF
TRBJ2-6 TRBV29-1 SVAGGGFGANVLT
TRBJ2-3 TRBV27 ASAKLAHLSTDTQY
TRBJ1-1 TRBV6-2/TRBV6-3 ASSYSGRPEAF
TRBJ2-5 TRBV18 ASSAPGLQETQY
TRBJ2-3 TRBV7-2 ASSNPQRSDTQY
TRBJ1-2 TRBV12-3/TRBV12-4 ASSLVSYGYT
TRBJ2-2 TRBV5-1 ASSGSPGAMNTGELF
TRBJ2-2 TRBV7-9 ASSNAGVRELF
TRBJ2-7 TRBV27 ASTSSTGREQY
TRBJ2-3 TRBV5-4 ASRTSYTDTQY
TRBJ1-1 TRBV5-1 ASSPGETEAF
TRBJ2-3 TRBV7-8 ASSSLTSGTDTQY
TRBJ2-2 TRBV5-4 ASSLGLGRRTTGELF
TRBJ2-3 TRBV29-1 SGLSASTDTQY
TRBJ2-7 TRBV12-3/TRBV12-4 ASSPRGVPYEQY
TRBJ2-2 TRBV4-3 ASSQVAVVTGELF
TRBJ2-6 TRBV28 ASRGGVSGANVLT
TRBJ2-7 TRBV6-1 ASSKGLAQELYEQY